The clone carrying this T cell receptor (beta chain) was counted once. The source of the sample is a study of blood T cell repertoires in COVID-19. Data came from immunoSEQ multiplex PCR; TCRdb stores just in-frame clones and leaves some out. The data show 400,000 to 550,000 clones, with 70% to 90% seen just once and about 2.1% held by the top ten. V lost 0 bases and J 5 bases, leaving 11 bases between the germline ends. The CDR3 contains 15 residues. Per the germline V gene, CDR1 is MNHEY and CDR2 is SVGAGI. Material for sequencing was PBMCs or T cells enriched from blood (not recorded which). V and J are TRBV6-5 and TRBJ1-5; tentative D call: TRBD1 (6 bases). The source of this sequence is a woman between 18 and 29 years old with acute COVID-19. This CDR3 is CASSYSAAGDQPQHF. For the CDR3, the DNA is TGTGCCAGCAGTTACTCTGCGGCAGGGGATCAGCCCCAGCATTTT.